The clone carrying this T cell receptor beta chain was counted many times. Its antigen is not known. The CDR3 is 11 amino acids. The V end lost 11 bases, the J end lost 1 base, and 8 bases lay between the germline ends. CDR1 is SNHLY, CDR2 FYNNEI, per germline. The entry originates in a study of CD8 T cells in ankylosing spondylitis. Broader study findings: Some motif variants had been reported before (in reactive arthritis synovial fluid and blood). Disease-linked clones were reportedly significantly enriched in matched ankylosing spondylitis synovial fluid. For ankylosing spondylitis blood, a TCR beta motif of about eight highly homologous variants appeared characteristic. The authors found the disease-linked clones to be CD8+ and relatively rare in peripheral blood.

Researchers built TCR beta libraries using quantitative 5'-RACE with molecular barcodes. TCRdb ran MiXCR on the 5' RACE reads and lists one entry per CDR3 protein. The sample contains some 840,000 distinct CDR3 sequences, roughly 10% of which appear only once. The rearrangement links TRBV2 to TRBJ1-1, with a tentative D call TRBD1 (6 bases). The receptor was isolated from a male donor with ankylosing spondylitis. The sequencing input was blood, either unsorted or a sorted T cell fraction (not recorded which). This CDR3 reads CAEQGNTEAFF. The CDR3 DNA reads TGTGCCGAACAGGGGAACACTGAAGCTTTCTTT. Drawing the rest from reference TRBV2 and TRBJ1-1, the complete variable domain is EPEVTQTPSHQVTQMGQEVILRCVPISNHLYFYWYRQILGQKVEFLVSFYNNEISEKSEIFDDQFSVERPDGSNFTLKIRSTKLEDSAMYFCAEQGNTEAFFGQGTRLTVV.